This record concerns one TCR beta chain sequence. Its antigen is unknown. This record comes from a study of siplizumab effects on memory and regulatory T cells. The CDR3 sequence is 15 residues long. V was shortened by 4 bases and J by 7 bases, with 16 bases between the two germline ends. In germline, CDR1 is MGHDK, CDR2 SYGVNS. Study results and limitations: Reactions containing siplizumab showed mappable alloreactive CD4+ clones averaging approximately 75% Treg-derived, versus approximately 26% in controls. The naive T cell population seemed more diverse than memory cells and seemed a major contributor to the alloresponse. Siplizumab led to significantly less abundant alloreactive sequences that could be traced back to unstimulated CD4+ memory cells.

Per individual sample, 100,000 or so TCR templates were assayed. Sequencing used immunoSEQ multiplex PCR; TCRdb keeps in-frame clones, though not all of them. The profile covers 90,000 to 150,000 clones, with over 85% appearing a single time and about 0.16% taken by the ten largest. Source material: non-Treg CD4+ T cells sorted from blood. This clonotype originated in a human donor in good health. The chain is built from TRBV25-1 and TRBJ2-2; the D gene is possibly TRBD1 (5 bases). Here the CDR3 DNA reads TGTGCCAGCAGTGCCGGGTGGGGCTGGGTCGGGGAGCTGTTTTTT. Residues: CASSAGWGWVGELFF.